These 20 T cell receptor beta chains came from one sample sequenced in a study of blood T cell repertoires in COVID-19. Here immunoSEQ multiplex PCR was the method, and the copy in TCRdb shows in-frame clones only, minus some. The sample includes roughly 250,000 clones, 84% seen only once; the top ten take 1.5% to 1.7%. The specimen was peripheral blood. These receptor sequences come from a woman aged 35 to 49 who had recovered from COVID-19.

In its sample, this clone was seen once. Here the CDR3 reads CASGTVKNSNQPQHF. Written as DNA, the CDR3 is TGTGCCAGCGGTACGGTGAAAAATAGCAATCAGCCCCAGCATTTT. The chain has TRBV2 and TRBJ1-5; D is ambiguous. V was trimmed by 8 bases and J by 0 bases, leaving 14 bases between them. CDR3 size: 15 residues. The germline V gene encodes CDR1 SNHLY and CDR2 FYNNEI.

This chain uses TRBV4-2 with TRBJ2-1, with D possibly TRBD1 on 5 matching bases. Trimming removed 1 base at V and 2 bases at J, with 18 bases between. Germline CDR1 reads LGHNA; CDR2 reads YNFKEQ. The CDR3 has 18 amino acids. The CDR3 here is CASSQVTAIGTTYNEQFF. The DNA for the CDR3 is TGTGCCAGCAGCCAAGTGACAGCCATCGGTACAACCTACAATGAGCAGTTCTTC.

J is TRBJ1-3 and V is TRBV5-4, with TRBD1 matching 9 bases. This CDR3 comprises 15 residues. From germline, CDR1 is SGHNT and CDR2 YYREEE (reference sequence). J was trimmed by 2 bases and V by 3 bases; bases with no gene match: 3. The DNA of the CDR3 is TGTGCCAGCAGCTCCCGGGACAGGGCTGGAAACACCATATATTTT. Translated: CASSSRDRAGNTIYF.

This rearrangement joins TRBV4-2 to TRBJ1-1, with 9 bases matching TRBD1. This CDR3 has 15 residues. Unmatched junction bases numbered 6, after V lost 0 bases and J lost 7 bases. Germline CDR1 and CDR2: LGHNA and YNFKEQ. CDR3 in amino acids: CASSQEGQGFGEAFF. The CDR3 DNA follows: TGTGCCAGCAGCCAAGAGGGACAGGGTTTTGGTGAAGCTTTCTTT.

The chain carries TRBV5-6 and TRBJ2-7; 7 bases fit TRBD1. The CDR3 covers 14 residues. Looked up from germline, CDR1 is SGHDT and CDR2 is YYEEEE. V lost 0 bases to trimming and J lost 3 bases; unmatched junction nucleotides: 3. The CDR3: CASSLGQGYYEQYF. CDR3 nucleotides: TGTGCCAGCAGCTTGGGACAGGGTTACTACGAGCAGTACTTC. Full variable domain (remainder filled in from reference TRBV5-6 and TRBJ2-7): DAGVTQSPTHLIKTRGQQVTLRCSPKSGHDTVSWYQQALGQGPQFIFQYYEEEERQRGNFPDRFSGHQFPNYSSELNVNALLLGDSALYLCASSLGQGYYEQYFGPGTRLTVT.

The gene calls are TRBV19 and TRBJ2-2; maybe TRBD1 (7 bases). V shed 7 bases and J shed 7 bases, with 13 bases lying between them. Germline CDR1 and CDR2: LNHDA and SQIVND (reference sequence). The CDR3 loop spans 13 amino acids. CDR3 in amino acids: CASITGEDGELFF. The CDR3 coding sequence is TGTGCCAGTATCACAGGGGAGGACGGGGAGCTGTTTTTT.

The chain is built from TRBV7-8 and TRBJ2-1; 11 bases match TRBD2. The germline gives CDR1 SGHVS, CDR2 FQNEAQ. This CDR3 has 15 amino acids. Trimming took 8 bases from V and 4 from J; bases not matched to a gene: 7. This chain's CDR3 is CASQATSGDYNEQFF. The CDR3 nucleotides read TGTGCCAGCCAAGCGACTAGCGGGGATTACAATGAGCAGTTCTTC.

The gene calls are TRBV6-6 and TRBJ2-7; TRBD2 is a possible D gene (6 bases). The V end lost 6 bases, the J end lost 3 bases, and 15 bases lay between the germline ends. CDR3 size: 14 residues. Germline lookup yields CDR1 MNHNY and CDR2 SVGAGI (reference sequence). CDR3 in amino acids: CASSPPVSGYEQYF. The CDR3 coding sequence is TGTGCCAGCAGCCCACCGGTTAGCGGCTACGAGCAGTACTTC.

The chain joins TRBV5-3 to TRBJ2-4; D ambiguous. TRBV5-3 is filed as an ORF, its function uncertain. The CDR3 sequence is 14 residues long. Trimming took off 4 bases at V and 0 bases at J, with 8 bases between the two ends. The CDR3 protein is CARSPHQAKNIQYF. The CDR3 nucleotides read TGTGCCAGAAGCCCCCATCAAGCCAAAAACATTCAGTACTTC.

V and J are TRBV7-9 and TRBJ2-7, with TRBD1 matching 9 bases. From germline, CDR1 is SEHNR and CDR2 FQNEAQ (reference sequence). J lost 4 bases, V lost 4 bases, and 5 bases had no gene match. The CDR3 loop spans 14 amino acids. CDR3 region: CASSSGTGLYEQYF. DNA of the CDR3: TGTGCCAGCAGCTCCGGGACAGGGTTATACGAGCAGTACTTC.

J is TRBJ2-1 and V is TRBV25-1, with TRBD2 matching 7 bases. V gave up 4 bases and J gave up 0 bases; unmatched junction bases: 9. The CDR3 runs 17 residues. The germline gives CDR1 MGHDK, CDR2 SYGVNS. The CDR3 nucleotides are TGTGCCAGCAGTGCCGCTAGCGGCGCCGGCTCCTACAATGAGCAGTTCTTC. This translates into CASSAASGAGSYNEQFF.

The chain uses TRBV14 and TRBJ1-5; D is ambiguous. The CDR3 sequence is 13 residues long. Germline V gene data show CDR1 as SGHDN and CDR2 as FVKESK. V was trimmed by 6 bases and J by 4 bases, leaving 10 bases between them. CDR3 sequence: CASSQYPNQPQHF. CDR3 nucleotide sequence: TGTGCCAGCAGTCAGTATCCAAATCAGCCCCAGCATTTT. The variable domain in full, with the rest retrieved from reference TRBV14 and TRBJ1-5, is EAGVTQFPSHSVIEKGQTVTLRCDPISGHDNLYWYRRVMGKEIKFLLHFVKESKQDESGMPNNRFLAERTGGTYSTLKVQPAELEDSGVYFCASSQYPNQPQHFGDGTRLSIL.

This chain uses TRBV18 with TRBJ2-5; 10 positions match TRBD1. The CDR3 extends over 15 amino acids. The J segment lost 2 bases and the V segment lost 5 bases, leaving 5 bases of the junction unmatched. Germline values: CDR1 KGHSH, CDR2 LQKENI. The CDR3 protein is CASSTGQGIQETQYF. The CDR3 DNA reads TGTGCCAGCTCAACGGGACAGGGGATACAAGAGACCCAGTACTTC.

The CDR3 loop is CASSTRQGMTEAFF. For the CDR3, the DNA is TGCGCCAGCAGCACCCGACAGGGGATGACTGAAGCTTTCTTT. The chain recombines TRBV5-1 with TRBJ1-1; 8 nucleotides line up with TRBD1. The CDR3 spans 14 residues. CDR1 and CDR2 (germline): SGHRS, YFSETQ. V lost 4 bases, J lost 5 bases, and 7 bases stayed unmatched.

V and J are TRBV30 and TRBJ1-1; possible D gene TRBD1, 6 bases. The CDR3 extends over 11 amino acids. CDR1 is GTSNPN and CDR2 is SVGIG in the germline V gene (reference sequence). V was clipped by 2 bases and J by 10 bases, with 11 bases between them. The CDR3: CAWSRGGRAFF. The CDR3 coding sequence is TGTGCCTGGAGTAGGGGGGGTCGAGCTTTCTTT. The full variable domain, rest sourced from reference TRBV30 and TRBJ1-1, is SQTIHQWPATLVQPVGSPLSLECTVEGTSNPNLYWYRQAAGRGLQLLFYSVGIGQISSEVPQNLSASRPQDRQFILSSKKLLLSDSGFYLCAWSRGGRAFFGQGTRLTVV.

The chain carries TRBV6-6 and TRBJ1-2; the match to TRBD1 covers 8 bases. The CDR3 covers 14 residues. The germline gives CDR1 MNHNY, CDR2 SVGAGI (reference sequence). J lost 3 bases, V lost 7 bases, and 7 bases had no gene match. The CDR3 loop reads CASTAGGAYYGYTF. CDR3 DNA sequence: TGTGCCAGCACAGCAGGGGGCGCATACTATGGCTACACCTTC.

The V call is TRBV5-1, the J call TRBJ1-3; D uncertain. V dropped 4 bases and J dropped 4 bases, with 9 bases sitting between them. The germline CDR1 and CDR2 sequences are SGHRS and YFSETQ. This CDR3 region has 13 residues. The CDR3 loop is CASSLDIGNTIYF. In DNA form, the CDR3 reads TGCGCCAGCAGCCTAGATATCGGAAACACCATATATTTT.

The chain combines TRBV4-1 with TRBJ2-7; D uncertain. Germline CDR1 MGHRA, CDR2 YSYEKL. The CDR3 extends over 15 amino acids. Deletions cut 3 bases from V and 1 base from J, with 13 bases between. Written as DNA, the CDR3 is TGCGCCAGCAGCCACTCCCTCGACGGGTCCTACGAGCAGTACTTC. Residues: CASSHSLDGSYEQYF.

The V call is TRBV30, the J call TRBJ1-2; no definite D call. Germline-derived CDR1 and CDR2 are GTSNPN and SVGIG (reference sequence). Trimming stripped 3 bases from V and 4 bases from J, with 15 bases between. The CDR3 loop spans 14 amino acids. The CDR3 nucleotides are TGTGCCTGGAGGTTGAGGAGCGGGTTCTATGGCTACACCTTC. Protein sequence: CAWRLRSGFYGYTF.

The rearrangement links TRBV6-6 to TRBJ1-6; 9 bases match TRBD1. This CDR3 is 18 amino acids long. Trimming at V came to 5 bases and at J to 0 bases, leaving 8 bases not matched to a gene. CDR1 MNHNY and CDR2 SVGAGI come from the germline V gene (reference sequence). The CDR3 DNA follows: TGTGCCAGCAGTCTCCGACAGGGGGGGAGCTCCTATAATTCACCCCTCCACTTT. It encodes CASSLRQGGSSYNSPLHF.